Following are 23 T cell receptor beta chains from one sample sequenced in a study of control samples from healthy donors and cancer patients. The table came from immunoSEQ multiplex PCR; TCRdb's copy has only in-frame clones and leaves some out. The data contain around 130,000 clones, approximately 91% of them singletons. Specimen: blood. The receptor source for this set is a man aged 45-65 years in good health.

This sequence joins TRBV21-1 and TRBJ1-1; the table's D call, TRBD1, was not checked against the DNA. TRBV21-1 is deemed a pseudogene. This CDR3 spans 15 amino acids. CDR3 residues: CASRQGTGENTEAFF. DNA for the CDR3: TGTGCCAGCAGGCAAGGGACAGGGGAGAACACTGAAGCTTTCTTT.

The rearrangement uses TRBV2 and TRBJ1-5; tentatively, D is TRBD1 (5 bases). Germline-derived CDR1 and CDR2 are SNHLY and FYNNEI. The V and J ends lost 5 bases and 2 bases respectively, with 10 bases between them. This CDR3 is 14 amino acids long. This chain's CDR3 is CASSILGGNQPQHF. The CDR3 bases are TGTGCCAGCAGTATCTTGGGGGGCAATCAGCCCCAGCATTTT.

The chain joins TRBV6-1 to TRBJ2-3; D is ambiguous. The germline CDR1 and CDR2 sequences are MNHNS and SASEGT. V dropped 3 bases and J dropped 5 bases, with 9 bases sitting between them. This CDR3 has 13 residues. CDR3 nucleotides: TGTGCCAGCAGTGAGGTCCTACTAGATACGCAGTATTTT. Amino acids: CASSEVLLDTQYF.

The chain is built from TRBV6-6 and TRBJ2-2; D remains ambiguous. This CDR3 spans 13 amino acids. V lost 7 bases and J lost 5, with 11 bases in between. Germline loops: CDR1 MNHNY, CDR2 SVGAGI (reference sequence). The CDR3 nucleotides are TGTGCCAGCAACGTAGGGCAAACCGGGGAGCTGTTTTTT. As protein: CASNVGQTGELFF.

The chain is built from TRBV9 and TRBJ2-5; 9 bases fit TRBD2. The CDR3 sequence is 17 residues long. With 0 bases clipped from V and 5 bases from J, the junction kept 11 bases outside the gene matches. CDR1 is SGDLS, CDR2 YYNGEE, per germline. CDR3 sequence (DNA): TGTGCCAGCAGCGTAGTTCGCGGGGGGGCCCTTAGGGAGACCCAGTACTTC. The encoded protein is CASSVVRGGALRETQYF.

The chain employs TRBV10-3 and TRBJ2-1, with 10 bases lining up with TRBD2. Unmatched junction bases numbered 6, after V lost 6 bases and J lost 7 bases. The CDR3 is 14 residues long. CDR1 ENHRY and CDR2 SYGVKD come from the germline V gene. CDR3 in DNA: TGTGCCATCAGCCCGGGACTAGCGAGGAATGAGCAGTTCTTC. It encodes CAISPGLARNEQFF.

A single count supports this clone. The chain carries TRBV11-2 and TRBJ2-2; 16 bases map to TRBD2. The trim removed 6 bases at V and 5 bases at J, leaving 3 bases unmatched. The CDR3 sequence is 16 residues long. Germline CDR1 is SGHAT and CDR2 is FQNNGV. The CDR3 DNA follows: TGTGCCAGCAGATCGGGACTAGCGGGGGGGACCGGGGAGCTGTTTTTT. This translates into CASRSGLAGGTGELFF.

The chain links TRBV5-1 to TRBJ2-7, with D possibly matching TRBD2 (5 bases). The CDR3 spans 17 residues. V lost 2 bases to trimming and J lost 3 bases, with 21 bases between them. Germline V gene lookup returns CDR1 SGHRS and CDR2 YFSETQ. CDR3 residues: CASSFDGGLEAGYEQYF. In DNA, the CDR3 is TGCGCCAGCAGCTTTGACGGAGGCCTTGAGGCAGGCTACGAGCAGTACTTC.

The CDR3 DNA follows: TGTGCCAGCAGCGAGGGACAGACATACACTGAAGCTTTCTTT. It yields the protein CASSEGQTYTEAFF. The chain employs TRBV28 and TRBJ1-1; 7 bases agree with TRBD1. The V segment lost 6 bases and the J segment 3 bases; nucleotides outside the gene matches: 7. The CDR3 length is 14 residues. The V gene's germline CDR1 is MDHEN and CDR2 SYDVKM. Looking up the rest from reference TRBV28 and TRBJ1-1 gives the full variable domain: DVKVTQSSRYLVKRTGEKVFLECVQDMDHENMFWYRQDPGLGLRLIYFSYDVKMKEKGDIPEGYSVSREKKERFSLILESASTNQTSMYLCASSEGQTYTEAFFGQGTRLTVV.

The rearrangement joins TRBV10-2 to TRBJ2-6, with no clear D. CDR3 length: 17 amino acids. With 6 bases removed from V and 2 bases from J, the gap between germline ends came to 17 bases. The V gene's germline CDR1 is WSHSY and CDR2 SAAADI. CDR3 amino acids: CASSDVGLSAGANVLTF. The CDR3 DNA is TGCGCCAGCAGCGACGTCGGCCTTTCTGCTGGGGCCAACGTCCTGACTTTC.

The chain has TRBV3-1 (or the pseudogene TRBV3-2) and TRBJ1-2; possible D gene TRBD1, 6 bases. The CDR3 consists of 14 residues. Germline V CDR1 and CDR2: LGHDT, YNNKEL (reference sequence). V was shortened by 1 base and J by 5 bases, with 11 bases between the two germline ends. The CDR3 region has the DNA TGTGCCAGCAGCCAAGGCCGGGGGGCTTATGGCTACACCTTC. It translates to CASSQGRGAYGYTF.

The V call is TRBV5-6, the J call TRBJ1-3; D possibly corresponds to TRBD1 (5 bases). CDR1 is SGHDT, CDR2 YYEEEE, per germline. Trimming took 0 bases from V and 0 from J, leaving 16 bases between them. The CDR3 runs 18 residues. The CDR3 sequence is CASSLGPRLRDSGNTIYF. The CDR3 DNA sequence: TGTGCCAGCAGCTTGGGACCCAGGCTCAGGGACTCTGGAAACACCATATATTTT.

In DNA form, the CDR3 reads TGTGCCAGCAGCGGCGGAGGCATCGTCCAAGAGACCCAGTACTTC. This translates into CASSGGGIVQETQYF. The chain uses TRBV9 and TRBJ2-5, with D possibly matching TRBD2 (5 bases). The V end was cut by 3 bases, the J end by 1 base, with 13 bases between. In germline, CDR1 is SGDLS, CDR2 YYNGEE. CDR3 length: 15 amino acids.

The rearrangement joins TRBV5-1 to TRBJ1-1; D remains ambiguous. The germline V gene encodes CDR1 SGHRS and CDR2 YFSETQ. CDR3 length: 14 amino acids. V shed 6 bases and J shed 0 bases, with 12 bases lying between them. The CDR3 region has the DNA TGCGCCAGCACCCAGGCAGAGGTGAACACTGAAGCTTTCTTT. Translation: CASTQAEVNTEAFF.

The chain couples TRBV29-1 to TRBJ2-5; tentative D call: TRBD2 (6 bases). This CDR3 region has 13 residues. CDR1 is SQVTM and CDR2 is ANQGSEA in the germline V gene. Trimming removed 4 bases from V and 7 bases from J, with 16 bases in between. The CDR3, as DNA: TGCAGCGTTGGGACGGGAGTGTCTGGGACCCAGTACTTC. Translation gives CSVGTGVSGTQYF.

The rearrangement uses TRBV28 and TRBJ1-6; unclear D gene. From germline, CDR1 is MDHEN and CDR2 SYDVKM. Between the trimmed V and J ends, which lost 2 bases and 9 bases, there was a span of 2 bases. The CDR3 spans 11 residues. CDR3 sequence reads: CASSLTSPLHF. In DNA, the CDR3 is TGTGCCAGCAGTTTAACTTCACCCCTCCACTTT.

The V call is TRBV7-9, the J call TRBJ1-1, with 10 bases matching TRBD1. The V gene end was trimmed by 5 bases and the J gene end by 6 bases; junction bases not matched to a gene: 3. This CDR3 is 13 amino acids long. CDR1 is SEHNR and CDR2 is FQNEAQ in the germline V gene (reference sequence). For the CDR3, the DNA is TGTGCCAGCAGCCCCGGACAGGGGGCTGAAGCTTTCTTT. Protein sequence: CASSPGQGAEAFF.

In its sample, this clone was seen once. The chain couples TRBV10-3 to TRBJ1-5, with D unresolved. The CDR3 covers 14 residues. Trimming took off 2 bases at V and 6 bases at J, with 11 bases between the two ends. Germline V CDR1 and CDR2: ENHRY, SYGVKD. CDR3 region: CAISENRIAQPQHF. The DNA for the CDR3 is TGTGCCATCAGTGAGAACCGAATAGCTCAGCCCCAGCATTTT.

This clone occurred once. J is TRBJ2-5 and V is TRBV10-3; 7 nucleotides line up with TRBD1. Losses at the gene ends were 10 bases for V and 0 bases for J; bases not matched to a gene: 8. CDR3 length: 14 amino acids. In germline, CDR1 is ENHRY, CDR2 SYGVKD. The CDR3 bases are TGTGCCACCACCCCCGGGACAGACCAAGAGACCCAGTACTTC. It codes for CATTPGTDQETQYF.

The V gene is TRBV29-1, the J gene TRBJ2-1, with a tentative D call TRBD2 (5 bases). The germline V and J ends were trimmed by 7 bases and 5 bases, with 18 bases remaining between them. Germline V CDR1 and CDR2: SQVTM, ANQGSEA. This CDR3 has 14 amino acids. CDR3 residues: CSAQGRGLNNEQFF. Here the CDR3 DNA reads TGCAGCGCCCAAGGACGGGGATTAAACAATGAGCAGTTCTTC.

The chain joins TRBV5-3 to TRBJ2-5; D not resolved. TRBV5-3 is an ORF; its function is uncertain. The length of the CDR3 is 12 residues. Trimming stripped 2 bases from V and 4 bases from J, with 6 bases between. Written as DNA, the CDR3 is TGTGCCAGAAGCTTCGGCCTAGAGACCCAGTACTTC. It yields the protein CARSFGLETQYF.

The V and J genes are TRBV28 and TRBJ2-3; 10 nucleotides line up with TRBD2. The CDR3 consists of 17 residues. With 3 bases clipped from V and 2 bases from J, the junction kept 8 bases outside the gene matches. CDR1 and CDR2 from the germline V gene are MDHEN and SYDVKM. CDR3 nucleotides: TGTGCCAGCAGTTTCGGAGCGGGGGGGCCTTACACAGATACGCAGTATTTT. Translation: CASSFGAGGPYTDTQYF.

This clone was seen more than once but under ten times. J is TRBJ2-2 and V is TRBV5-4, with 8 positions matching TRBD1. The ends lost 4 bases at V and 8 bases at J; junction bases unmatched: 7. CDR3 size: 14 residues. The germline CDR1 and CDR2 sequences are SGHNT and YYREEE (reference sequence). The CDR3 sequence is CASSDRGTLGELFF. DNA of the CDR3: TGTGCCAGCAGCGACAGGGGCACCCTGGGGGAGCTGTTTTTT.